These 13 T cell receptor beta chains were sequenced from one sample in a study of cytomegalovirus exposure and HLA in healthy donors. Primers included in the PCR were 60 Vbeta and 13 Jbeta primers. Sequencing used immunoSEQ multiplex PCR; TCRdb keeps in-frame clones, though not all of them. The sample comprises hundreds of thousands of clones, 77% of which are singletons, and roughly 2.5% rests with the top ten. Sequenced sample: PBMCs. The receptor source for this set is a woman aged 60 to 75 in good health and CMV-seropositive.

The J gene is TRBJ1-2, the V gene TRBV6-1, with D tentatively TRBD1 (6 bases). The V gene's germline CDR1 is MNHNS and CDR2 SASEGT. This CDR3 has 14 residues. V gave up 4 bases and J gave up 1 base, with 10 bases separating them. The CDR3 DNA reads as TGTGCCAGCAGTGTAGACAGGTTTAACTATGGCTACACCTTC. Its protein is CASSVDRFNYGYTF.

CDR3 in DNA: TGTGCCAGCAGCCCAGGACTAGGCGCGACCCAGTACTTC. Protein product: CASSPGLGATQYF. The chain joins TRBV6-4 to TRBJ2-5, with TRBD2 matching 7 bases. The CDR3 totals 13 residues. Germline V gives CDR1 MRHNA, CDR2 SNTAGT. Trimming removed 6 bases from V and 7 bases from J; junction bases left unmatched: 8.

This chain joins TRBV27 and TRBJ1-2, with a tentative D call TRBD1 (5 bases). Trimming took off 6 bases at V and 6 bases at J, with 17 bases between the two ends. The CDR3 length is 14 residues. Germline V gene data show CDR1 as MNHEY and CDR2 as SMNVEV (reference sequence). CDR3 sequence reads: CASSPQSRVDGYTF. DNA of the CDR3: TGTGCCAGCAGCCCACAGAGCAGGGTGGATGGCTACACCTTC.

The gene calls are TRBV9 and TRBJ2-1; 10 bases fit TRBD2. V trimming: 2 bases; J trimming: 7 bases; junction bases outside the gene matches: 12. Germline V gene lookup returns CDR1 SGDLS and CDR2 YYNGEE. The CDR3 has 17 residues. CDR3 nucleotide sequence: TGTGCCAGCAGCGTGGGCGGCGGGACTAGCGAGGGGAATGAGCAGTTCTTC. Its protein is CASSVGGGTSEGNEQFF.

This chain uses TRBV5-5 with TRBJ1-5; no reliable D call. Deletions cut 1 base from V and 7 bases from J, with 12 bases between. Germline V gene data show CDR1 as SGHKS and CDR2 as YYEKEE (reference sequence). This CDR3 is 14 amino acids long. The CDR3 nucleotides read TGTGCCAGCAGCTTGATCCTGTCGGGACAGCCCCAGCATTTT. It is translated as CASSLILSGQPQHF.

As DNA, the CDR3 is TGTGCCAGCAGACTAGCGGGGGTGAGCACAGATACGCAGTATTTT. It encodes CASRLAGVSTDTQYF. The rearrangement uses TRBV7-2 and TRBJ2-3; 11 positions agree with TRBD2. With 6 bases clipped from V and 0 bases from J, the junction kept 2 bases outside the gene matches. Germline-derived CDR1 and CDR2 are SGHTA and FQGNSA. This CDR3 has 15 residues.

V is TRBV2 and J is TRBJ1-6, with D hard to call. Germline V gives CDR1 SNHLY, CDR2 FYNNEI. V lost 6 bases to trimming and J lost 13 bases, with 13 bases between them. The CDR3 spans 12 residues. The CDR3 spells CASSREIEPLHF. The CDR3 nucleotides are TGTGCCAGCAGCCGGGAGATTGAGCCCCTCCACTTT.

The rearrangement links TRBV19 to TRBJ2-5; 9 bases match TRBD2. The CDR3 contains 15 residues. From germline, CDR1 is LNHDA and CDR2 SQIVND (reference sequence). J lost 4 bases, V lost 2 bases, and 5 bases had no gene match. This CDR3 is CASSIRGRASETQYF. In DNA, the CDR3 is TGTGCCAGTAGTATACGCGGGAGGGCCTCAGAGACCCAGTACTTC.

V usage is TRBV7-6 and J usage is TRBJ2-2; D not certain. Per the germline V gene, CDR1 is SGHVS and CDR2 is FNYEAQ. V was pared by 1 base and J by 5 bases, with 5 bases between. The CDR3 is made up of 13 amino acids. CDR3 amino acids: CASSLGRTGELFF. CDR3 sequence (DNA): TGTGCCAGCAGCTTAGGTAGAACCGGGGAGCTGTTTTTT.

This clone was seen only a few times. The genes are TRBV19 and TRBJ1-1, with D tentatively TRBD1 (5 bases). Trimming removed 7 bases from V and 6 bases from J, with 24 bases in between. There are 16 residues in the CDR3. Germline V lookup: CDR1 LNHDA, CDR2 SQIVND (reference sequence). DNA for the CDR3: TGTGCCAGTAAAGGAGATGAGACCGGGGGTTCAGCTGAAGCTTTCTTT. As protein: CASKGDETGGSAEAFF.

The V gene is TRBV29-1, the J gene TRBJ1-2, with TRBD1 as a possible D gene (5 bases). The CDR3 extends over 15 amino acids. Between the trimmed V and J ends, which lost 6 bases and 2 bases, there was a span of 19 bases. Germline assignment: CDR1 SQVTM and CDR2 ANQGSEA. DNA of the CDR3: TGCAGCGTGACGGGACCGGGACTGGGAAACTATGGCTACACCTTC. Its translation is CSVTGPGLGNYGYTF.

The chain links TRBV27 to TRBJ2-5; weak D call: TRBD2 (5 bases). Trimming left V 7 bases short and J 1 base short, with 13 bases between. From germline, CDR1 is MNHEY and CDR2 SMNVEV (reference sequence). The length of the CDR3 is 14 residues. The chain's CDR3 is CASKASSVQETQYF. The DNA of the CDR3 is TGTGCCAGCAAAGCTAGCTCCGTCCAAGAGACCCAGTACTTC.

Worth noting for this clone: Other DNA sequences of this sample code for an identical CDR3. The chain has TRBV5-1 and TRBJ2-5, with D uncertain. CDR3 size: 11 residues. Germline CDR1 reads SGHRS; CDR2 reads YFSETQ. The ends were cut back, 6 bases at V and 1 base at J, with 4 bases in the middle. The DNA of the CDR3 is TGCGCCAGCACACTCCAAGAGACCCAGTACTTC. Translation: CASTLQETQYF.